A single sample is the source of the 25 T cell receptor beta chains below, sequenced in a study of CD8+CD57+ T cells in acquired aplastic anemia. For CDR3 and TCR beta VDJ profiling, genomic DNA was the template used. TCRdb redid the calling of the reads with MiXCR, one entry per CDR3 protein. The repertoire holds roughly 51,000 distinct CDR3 sequences, with around 70% as singletons. The specimen was sorted CD4+, CD8+, or CD8+CD57+ T cells (not recorded which) from PBMCs. Receptor source: a human donor in good health, serving as a control.

This clonotype was seen ten or more times. One base away lies a much larger clone, so this may be a sequencing read error. The CDR3 end shows no conserved phenylalanine or tryptophan, and so a read error is likely. This chain uses TRBV12-3 or TRBV12-4 with TRBJ2-7; D is perhaps TRBD1 (5 bases). This CDR3 has 15 amino acids. The V and J ends lost 4 bases and 3 bases respectively, with 16 bases between them. The CDR3 sequence: CASSSQTQVRYEQYL. For the CDR3, the DNA is TGTGCCAGCAGTTCCCAGACACAGGTTCGCTACGAGCAGTACCTC.

This clonotype was seen just once. The chain employs TRBV2 and TRBJ2-7, with TRBD1 as a possible D gene (5 bases). With 1 base removed from V and 0 bases from J, the gap between germline ends came to 10 bases. The CDR3 spans 15 residues. Germline V gene data show CDR1 as SNHLY and CDR2 as FYNNEI. This chain's CDR3 is CASSEGGDLSYEQYF. Written as DNA, the CDR3 is TGTGCCAGCAGTGAAGGGGGCGACCTCTCCTACGAGCAGTACTTC.

This clonotype appeared many times. The rearrangement links TRBV7-3 to TRBJ1-2, with D tentatively TRBD1 (6 bases). The CDR3 spans 13 residues. Germline V gene lookup returns CDR1 SGHTA and CDR2 FQGTGA. With 4 bases removed from V and 7 bases from J, the gap between germline ends came to 13 bases. The CDR3: CASSSGGPSGYTF. The CDR3 region has the DNA TGTGCCAGCAGCTCTGGGGGGCCTAGTGGCTACACCTTC.

At least ten counts were recorded for this clonotype. The chain carries TRBV5-8 and TRBJ2-6, with 9 positions matching TRBD1. The germline gives CDR1 SGHTS, CDR2 YDEGEE. The ends lost 1 base at V and 0 bases at J; junction bases unmatched: 5. The CDR3 has 18 residues. The CDR3 loop is CASSLPGQGFSGANVLTF. CDR3 nucleotides: TGTGCCAGCAGCTTGCCTGGACAGGGGTTCTCTGGGGCCAACGTCCTGACTTTC.

The table lists this clonotype with many counts. V usage is TRBV5-4 and J usage is TRBJ2-3; tentative D call: TRBD2 (5 bases). V lost 6 bases to trimming and J lost 2 bases, with 13 bases between them. The CDR3 sequence is 14 residues long. Germline loops: CDR1 SGHNT, CDR2 YYREEE (reference sequence). The CDR3 DNA sequence: TGTGCCAGCAACACGGGGATACCCACAGATACGCAGTATTTT. It translates to CASNTGIPTDTQYF.

The V call is TRBV7-4, the J call TRBJ1-2; D remains ambiguous. The germline CDR1 and CDR2 sequences are SGHVT and SQSDAQ. Trimming cost V 4 bases and J 6 bases, with 9 bases left between them. The CDR3 is 12 residues long. DNA of the CDR3: TGTGCCAGCAGCTCCGATTCAGATGGCTACACCTTC. Its protein product is CASSSDSDGYTF.

CDR3 region: CSVEHSSYEQYF. CDR3 bases: TGCAGCGTTGAGCATAGCTCCTACGAGCAGTACTTC. This chain uses TRBV29-1 with TRBJ2-7, with D unresolved. Germline V gives CDR1 SQVTM, CDR2 ANQGSEA. Trimming took off 3 bases at V and 0 bases at J, with 6 bases between the two ends. The CDR3 sequence is 12 residues long.

The rearrangement joins TRBV20-1 to TRBJ2-7, with 7 bases matching TRBD2. The J call may be incorrect, as the DNA end agrees better with TRBJ2-1. The CDR3 spans 16 residues. Germline V gene lookup returns CDR1 DFQATT and CDR2 SNEGSKA (reference sequence). The CDR3 bases are TGCAGTGCTAGTCCGGCTAGCGGAAACTCCTACAATGAGCAGTTCTTC. As protein: CSASPASGNSYNEQFF.

This clonotype came up many times. CDR3: CASSLAPRSYGYTF. Here the CDR3 DNA reads TGTGCCAGCAGCTTAGCTCCCCGCTCCTATGGCTACACCTTC. This chain links TRBV7-8 with TRBJ1-2; no reliable D call. This CDR3 contains 14 residues. V shed 0 bases and J shed 4 bases, with 9 bases lying between them. Germline V gene lookup returns CDR1 SGHVS and CDR2 FQNEAQ.

J is TRBJ2-1 and V is TRBV29-1, with D perhaps matching TRBD1 or TRBD2 (5 bases each). Germline loops: CDR1 SQVTM, CDR2 ANQGSEA. The V end was cut by 7 bases, the J end by 0 bases, with 16 bases between. The CDR3 runs 15 residues. This CDR3 reads CSAGPQGASYNEQFF. The CDR3 coding sequence is TGCAGCGCCGGGCCGCAGGGAGCCTCCTACAATGAGCAGTTCTTC.

The chain joins TRBV10-3 to TRBJ2-1, with 9 nucleotides matching TRBD2. Germline V lookup: CDR1 ENHRY, CDR2 SYGVKD. The ends lost 7 bases at V and 6 bases at J; junction bases unmatched: 7. The CDR3 extends over 14 amino acids. The CDR3 loop reads CAIMTLAGSNEQFF. The CDR3 DNA reads as TGTGCCATCATGACCCTAGCGGGGAGCAATGAGCAGTTCTTC.

The CDR3 bases are TGTGCCAGCAGCTTAACTAGCTTGGAGACCCAGTACTTC. Translating it yields CASSLTSLETQYF. The chain uses TRBV7-6 and TRBJ2-5; a possible D gene is TRBD2 (6 bases). Trimming left V 2 bases short and J 5 bases short, with 9 bases between. The CDR3 totals 13 residues. Germline CDR1 and CDR2: SGHVS and FNYEAQ.

The gene calls are TRBV19 and TRBJ1-6; D not certain. The CDR3 is made up of 14 amino acids. Trimming left V 7 bases short and J 5 bases short, with 12 bases between. Germline CDR1 LNHDA, CDR2 SQIVND (reference sequence). This CDR3 reads CASNAERNNSPLHF. CDR3 DNA sequence: TGTGCCAGTAATGCGGAGAGAAATAATTCACCCCTCCACTTT.

The chain recombines TRBV10-3 with TRBJ2-1, with 8 bases aligning to TRBD2. After removal of 6 bases from V and 6 bases from J, the junction contained 7 bases not matched to a gene. This CDR3 is built from 14 residues. The germline gives CDR1 ENHRY, CDR2 SYGVKD. The CDR3 sequence is CAISGAGVSNEQFF. The CDR3 DNA reads as TGTGCCATCAGCGGAGCGGGAGTTTCCAATGAGCAGTTCTTC.

The J gene is TRBJ1-2, the V gene TRBV10-3; weak D call: TRBD1 (6 bases). The germline V and J ends were trimmed by 2 bases and 2 bases, with 12 bases remaining between them. The germline gives CDR1 ENHRY, CDR2 SYGVKD. The CDR3 covers 15 residues. As DNA, the CDR3 is TGTGCCATCAGTGAGGCCGTAGGACAGAACTATGGCTACACCTTC. Translating it yields CAISEAVGQNYGYTF.

The CDR3 nucleotides read TGCAGTGCCTATGCAGGCAGGGAGAGCTCCTACGAGCAGTACTTC. It specifies CSAYAGRESSYEQYF. The V gene is TRBV20-1, the J gene TRBJ2-7; D assignment may be TRBD1 or TRBD2 (5 bases each). Trimming stripped 6 bases from V and 0 bases from J, with 18 bases between. The CDR3 runs to 15 residues. The germline V gene has CDR1 DFQATT and CDR2 SNEGSKA (reference sequence).

The CDR3 DNA reads TGTGCCAGCAGCTTAGTACTAGCGGGGGGGCGGAGTACGCAGTATTTT. It yields the protein CASSLVLAGGRSTQYF. This chain joins TRBV11-2 and TRBJ2-3; TRBD2 matches at 13 bases. V shed 1 base, J shed 8 bases, and the junction held 6 bases outside the gene matches. Germline V gene lookup returns CDR1 SGHAT and CDR2 FQNNGV. The CDR3 contains 16 residues.

The chain joins TRBV5-1 to TRBJ1-2; possibly TRBD1 for D (5 bases). This CDR3 comprises 12 residues. Per germline, CDR1 SGHRS and CDR2 YFSETQ. V was shortened by 7 bases and J by 6 bases, with 13 bases between the two germline ends. CDR3 amino acids: CASSWGMDGYTF. For the CDR3, the DNA is TGCGCCAGCTCCTGGGGGATGGATGGCTACACCTTC.

The chain has TRBV15 and TRBJ1-2; 8 positions match TRBD1. The CDR3 is 15 residues long. With 0 bases clipped from V and 8 bases from J, the junction kept 8 bases outside the gene matches. The germline V gene encodes CDR1 LNHNV and CDR2 YYDKDF (reference sequence). The CDR3 nucleotides read TGTGCCACCAGCAGAGAATGGGGACAGGAGACCGGCTACACCTTC. Its translation is CATSREWGQETGYTF.

This chain connects TRBV10-1 to TRBJ1-1, with D uncertain. V lost 0 bases and J lost 1, with 6 bases in between. The CDR3 has 14 amino acids. Germline assignment: CDR1 WNHNN and CDR2 SYGVQD (reference sequence). Written as DNA, the CDR3 is TGCGCCAGCAGTGAGTCTTTGGCGAACACTGAAGCTTTCTTT. It encodes CASSESLANTEAFF.

The genes are TRBV15 and TRBJ2-1, with TRBD1 matching 9 bases. Germline CDR1 is LNHNV and CDR2 is YYDKDF (reference sequence). The trim removed 5 bases at V and 8 bases at J, leaving 16 bases unmatched. The CDR3 has 17 amino acids. The CDR3 DNA is TGTGCCACCAGCGGCCAGAGGTCCGGGACAGGGCGCGATGAGCAGTTCTTC. This encodes CATSGQRSGTGRDEQFF.

This chain uses TRBV2 with TRBJ1-5; D possibly corresponds to TRBD1 (6 bases). Germline V lookup: CDR1 SNHLY, CDR2 FYNNEI. Trimming took off 1 base at V and 5 bases at J, with 9 bases between the two ends. The CDR3 is 14 amino acids. The CDR3 spells CASSEGTDDQPQHF. The CDR3 DNA is TGTGCCAGCAGTGAAGGGACAGACGATCAGCCCCAGCATTTT. The full variable domain, with the rest looked up from reference TRBV2 and TRBJ1-5, is EPEVTQTPSHQVTQMGQEVILRCVPISNHLYFYWYRQILGQKVEFLVSFYNNEISEKSEIFDDQFSVERPDGSNFTLKIRSTKLEDSAMYFCASSEGTDDQPQHFGDGTRLSIL.

The chain links TRBV7-6 to TRBJ2-7; 10 bases map to TRBD2. Germline CDR1 is SGHVS and CDR2 is FNYEAQ. Losses at the gene ends were 4 bases for V and 3 bases for J; bases not matched to a gene: 6. The CDR3 is 15 amino acids. The CDR3 protein is CASSSSSSGGYEQYF. CDR3 nucleotide sequence: TGTGCCAGCAGCTCATCATCTAGCGGGGGCTACGAGCAGTACTTC.

The gene calls are TRBV25-1 and TRBJ1-3, with D tentatively TRBD1 (6 bases). CDR1 and CDR2 (germline): MGHDK, SYGVNS. The CDR3 runs to 16 residues. The germline V and J ends were trimmed by 2 bases and 5 bases, with 16 bases remaining between them. CDR3: CASSEQAGARRNTIYF. The CDR3 DNA is TGTGCCAGCAGTGAACAGGCAGGGGCACGCAGAAACACCATATATTTT.

The chain recombines TRBV7-6 with TRBJ2-3; TRBD2 aligns across 7 bases. Germline-derived CDR1 and CDR2 are SGHVS and FNYEAQ. The CDR3 runs to 15 residues. J was trimmed by 6 bases and V by 2 bases; bases with no gene match: 8. The CDR3 reads CASSLMVHGGDTQYF. CDR3 nucleotides: TGTGCCAGCAGCTTAATGGTACACGGGGGGGATACGCAGTATTTT.